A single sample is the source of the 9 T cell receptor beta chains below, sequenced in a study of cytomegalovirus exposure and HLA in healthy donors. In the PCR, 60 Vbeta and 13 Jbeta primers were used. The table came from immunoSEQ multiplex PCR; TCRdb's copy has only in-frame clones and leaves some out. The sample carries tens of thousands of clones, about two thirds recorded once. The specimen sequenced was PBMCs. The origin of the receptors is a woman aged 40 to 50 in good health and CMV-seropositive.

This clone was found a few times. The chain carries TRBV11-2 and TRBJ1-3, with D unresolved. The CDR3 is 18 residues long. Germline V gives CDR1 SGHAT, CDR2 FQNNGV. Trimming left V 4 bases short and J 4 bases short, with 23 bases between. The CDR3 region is CASSSQSNWEGAGNTIYF. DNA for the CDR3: TGTGCCAGCAGCTCACAGAGTAATTGGGAGGGTGCGGGAAACACCATATATTTT.

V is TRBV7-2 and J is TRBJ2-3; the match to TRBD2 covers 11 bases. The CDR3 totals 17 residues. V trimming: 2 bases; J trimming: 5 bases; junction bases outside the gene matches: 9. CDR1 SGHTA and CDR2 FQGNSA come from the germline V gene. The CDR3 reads CASSLRISGGAVDTQYF. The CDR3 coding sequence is TGTGCCAGCAGCTTAAGGATTAGCGGGGGGGCCGTAGATACGCAGTATTTT.

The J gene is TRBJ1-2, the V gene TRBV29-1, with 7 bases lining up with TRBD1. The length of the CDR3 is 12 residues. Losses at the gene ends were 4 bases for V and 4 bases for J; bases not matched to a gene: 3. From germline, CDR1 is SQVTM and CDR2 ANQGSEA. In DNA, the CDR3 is TGCAGCGTTGTCGACAGGGCCTATGGCTACACCTTC. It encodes CSVVDRAYGYTF.

CDR3 region: CASSFGDYNEKLFF. CDR3 sequence (DNA): TGTGCCAGCAGTTTCGGGGACTATAATGAAAAACTGTTTTTT. The rearrangement uses TRBV27 and TRBJ1-4; possible D gene TRBD1, 5 bases. The V gene lost 3 bases and the J gene lost 4 bases, with 9 bases spanning the gap. Germline V gives CDR1 MNHEY, CDR2 SMNVEV (reference sequence). The CDR3 is made up of 14 amino acids.

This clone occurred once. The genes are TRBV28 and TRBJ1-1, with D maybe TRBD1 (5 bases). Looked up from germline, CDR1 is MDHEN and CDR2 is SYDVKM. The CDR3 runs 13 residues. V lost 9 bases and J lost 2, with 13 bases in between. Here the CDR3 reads CASITTENTEAFF. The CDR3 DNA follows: TGTGCCAGTATAACGACAGAAAACACTGAAGCTTTCTTT.

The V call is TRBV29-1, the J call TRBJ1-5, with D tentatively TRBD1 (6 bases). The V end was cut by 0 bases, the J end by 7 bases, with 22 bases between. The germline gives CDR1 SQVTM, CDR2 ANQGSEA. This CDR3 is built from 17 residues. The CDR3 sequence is CSVEDPSPGEGGQPQHF. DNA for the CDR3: TGCAGCGTTGAAGACCCATCCCCGGGGGAGGGGGGCCAGCCCCAGCATTTT.

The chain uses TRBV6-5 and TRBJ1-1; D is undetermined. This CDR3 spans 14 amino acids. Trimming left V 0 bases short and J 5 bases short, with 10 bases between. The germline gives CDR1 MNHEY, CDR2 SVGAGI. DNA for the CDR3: TGTGCCAGCAGTTACTCGCGGGGTAGGACTGAAGCTTTCTTT. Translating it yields CASSYSRGRTEAFF.

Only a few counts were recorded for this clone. The CDR3 sequence is CASSPGANNEQFF. The DNA of the CDR3 is TGTGCCAGCAGTCCCGGAGCGAACAATGAGCAGTTCTTC. The chain combines TRBV7-9 with TRBJ2-1; D gene unclear. The V gene lost 6 bases and the J gene lost 5 bases, with 11 bases spanning the gap. This CDR3 region has 13 residues. The germline gives CDR1 SEHNR, CDR2 FQNEAQ (reference sequence).

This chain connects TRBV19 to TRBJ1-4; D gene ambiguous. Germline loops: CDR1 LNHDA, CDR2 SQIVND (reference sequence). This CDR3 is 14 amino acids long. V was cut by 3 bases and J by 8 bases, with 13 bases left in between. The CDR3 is CASSIAQSGEKLFF. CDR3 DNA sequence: TGTGCCAGTAGTATCGCACAGAGTGGAGAAAAACTGTTTTTT. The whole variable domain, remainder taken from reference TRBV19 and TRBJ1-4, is DGGITQSPKYLFRKEGQNVTLSCEQNLNHDAMYWYRQDPGQGLRLIYYSQIVNDFQKGDIAEGYSVSREKKESFPLTVTSAQKNPTAFYLCASSIAQSGEKLFFGSGTQLSVL.